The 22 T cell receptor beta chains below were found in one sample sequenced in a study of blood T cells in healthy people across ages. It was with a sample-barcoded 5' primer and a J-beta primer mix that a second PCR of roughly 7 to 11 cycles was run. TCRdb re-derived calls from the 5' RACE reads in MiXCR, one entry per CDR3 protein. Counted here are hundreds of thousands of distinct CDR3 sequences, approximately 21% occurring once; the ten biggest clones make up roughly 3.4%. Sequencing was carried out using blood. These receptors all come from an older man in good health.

The chain's CDR3 is CASRGDTAKTQYF. The CDR3 DNA reads TGTGCCAGCAGGGGGGACACAGCAAAGACCCAGTACTTC. The chain links TRBV6-2 or TRBV6-3 to TRBJ2-5, with D tentatively TRBD1 (6 bases). V lost 6 bases to trimming and J lost 6 bases, with 14 bases between them. CDR1 and CDR2 from the germline V gene are MNHEY and SVGEGT. The CDR3 has 13 amino acids.

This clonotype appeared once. The CDR3 nucleotides read TGTGCCACCAGCAGAGATCTTGGAGGGGGTAATGAAAAACTGTTTTTT. Its translation is CATSRDLGGGNEKLFF. The chain has TRBV15 and TRBJ1-4; the D gene is possibly TRBD1 (6 bases). V lost 0 bases, J lost 4 bases, and 12 bases lay in between. Germline CDR1 and CDR2: LNHNV and YYDKDF (reference sequence). This CDR3 is 16 amino acids long.

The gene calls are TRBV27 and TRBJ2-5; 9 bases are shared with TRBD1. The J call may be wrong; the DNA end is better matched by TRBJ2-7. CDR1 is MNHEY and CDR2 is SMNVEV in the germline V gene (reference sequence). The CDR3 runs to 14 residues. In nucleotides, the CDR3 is TGTGCCAGCAGTTTGACAGGGGGGAAAGGCGAGCAGTACTTC. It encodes CASSLTGGKGEQYF.

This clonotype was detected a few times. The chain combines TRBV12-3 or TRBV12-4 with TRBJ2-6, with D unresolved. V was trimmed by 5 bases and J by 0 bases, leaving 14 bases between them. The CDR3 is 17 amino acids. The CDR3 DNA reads TGTGCCAGCAGTCCTCCTGTCGGCAACTCTGGGGCCAACGTCCTGACTTTC. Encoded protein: CASSPPVGNSGANVLTF.

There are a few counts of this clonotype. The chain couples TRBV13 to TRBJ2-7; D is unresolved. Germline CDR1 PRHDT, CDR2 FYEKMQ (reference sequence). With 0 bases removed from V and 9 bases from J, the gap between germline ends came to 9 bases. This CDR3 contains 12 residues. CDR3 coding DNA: TGTGCCAGCAGCTTAGGTCCTTGGGCGCAGTACTTC. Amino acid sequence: CASSLGPWAQYF.

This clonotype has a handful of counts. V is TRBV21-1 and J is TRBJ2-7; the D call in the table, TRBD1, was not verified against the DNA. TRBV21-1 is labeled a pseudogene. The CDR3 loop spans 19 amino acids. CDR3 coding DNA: TGTGCCAGCAGCAAAGCGTCGGGACAGGGAACGCTAGCAGGTTACGAGCAGTACTTC. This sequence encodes CASSKASGQGTLAGYEQYF.

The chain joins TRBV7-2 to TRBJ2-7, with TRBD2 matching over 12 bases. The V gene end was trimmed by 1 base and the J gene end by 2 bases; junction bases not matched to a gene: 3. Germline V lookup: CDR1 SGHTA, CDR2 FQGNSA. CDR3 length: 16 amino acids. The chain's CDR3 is CASSLGLAGVTYEQYF. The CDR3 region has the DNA TGTGCCAGCAGCTTAGGACTAGCGGGAGTGACCTACGAGCAGTACTTC.

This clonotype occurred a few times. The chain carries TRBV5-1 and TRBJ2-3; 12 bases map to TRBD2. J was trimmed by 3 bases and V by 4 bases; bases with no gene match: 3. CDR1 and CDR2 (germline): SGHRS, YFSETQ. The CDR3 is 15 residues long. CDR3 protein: CASSPSGRETDTQYF. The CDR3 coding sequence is TGCGCCAGCAGCCCTAGCGGGAGGGAAACAGATACGCAGTATTTT.

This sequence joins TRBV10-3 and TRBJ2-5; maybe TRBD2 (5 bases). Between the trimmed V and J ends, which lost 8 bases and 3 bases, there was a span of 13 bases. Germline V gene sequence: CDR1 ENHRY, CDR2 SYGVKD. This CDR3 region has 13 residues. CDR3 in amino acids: CAIRGSTEETQYF. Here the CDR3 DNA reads TGTGCCATCCGTGGGAGCACCGAAGAGACCCAGTACTTC.

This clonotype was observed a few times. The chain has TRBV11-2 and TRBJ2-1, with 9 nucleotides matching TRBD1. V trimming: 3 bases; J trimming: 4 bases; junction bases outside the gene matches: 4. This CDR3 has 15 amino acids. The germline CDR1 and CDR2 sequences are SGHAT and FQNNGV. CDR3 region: CASSFGDREYNEQFF. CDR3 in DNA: TGTGCCAGCAGCTTCGGGGACAGGGAGTACAATGAGCAGTTCTTC.

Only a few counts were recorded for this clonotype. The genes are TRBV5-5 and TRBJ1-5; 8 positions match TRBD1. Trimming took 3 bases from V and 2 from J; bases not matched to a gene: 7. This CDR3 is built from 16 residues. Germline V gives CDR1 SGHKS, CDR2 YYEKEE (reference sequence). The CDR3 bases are TGTGCCAGCAGCTCCGGGACAGGAAGGGGCAATCAGCCCCAGCATTTT. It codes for CASSSGTGRGNQPQHF.

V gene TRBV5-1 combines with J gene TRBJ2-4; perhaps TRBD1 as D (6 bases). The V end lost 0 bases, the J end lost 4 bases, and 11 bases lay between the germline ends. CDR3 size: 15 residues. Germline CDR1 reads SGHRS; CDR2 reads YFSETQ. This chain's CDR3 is CASSLAQGLKNIQYF. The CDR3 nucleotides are TGCGCCAGCAGCTTGGCCCAGGGGCTGAAAAACATTCAGTACTTC.

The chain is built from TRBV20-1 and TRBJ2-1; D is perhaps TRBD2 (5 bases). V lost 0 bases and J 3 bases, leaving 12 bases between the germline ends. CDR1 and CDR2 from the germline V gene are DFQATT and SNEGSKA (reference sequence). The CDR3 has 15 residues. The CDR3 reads CSARDTLVNYNEQFF. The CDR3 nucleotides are TGCAGTGCTAGAGATACACTAGTAAACTACAATGAGCAGTTCTTC.

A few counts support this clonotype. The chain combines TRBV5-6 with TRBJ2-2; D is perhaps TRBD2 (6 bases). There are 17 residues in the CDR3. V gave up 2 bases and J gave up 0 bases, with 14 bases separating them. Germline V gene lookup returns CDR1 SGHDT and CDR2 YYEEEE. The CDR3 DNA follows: TGTGCCAGCAGCTTAGGGACTTCGGGGACGAACACCGGGGAGCTGTTTTTT. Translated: CASSLGTSGTNTGELFF.

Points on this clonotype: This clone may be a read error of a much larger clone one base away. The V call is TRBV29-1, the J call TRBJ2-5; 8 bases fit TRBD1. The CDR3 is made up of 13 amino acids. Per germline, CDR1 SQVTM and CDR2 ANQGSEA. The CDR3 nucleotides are TGCGGCGTAGCGCGACAGGGGAGAGAGACCCAGTACTTC. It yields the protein CGVARQGRETQYF.

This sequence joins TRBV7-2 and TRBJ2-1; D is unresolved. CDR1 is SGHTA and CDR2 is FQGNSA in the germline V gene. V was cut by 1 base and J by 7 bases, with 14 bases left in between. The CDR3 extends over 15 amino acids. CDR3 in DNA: TGTGCCAGCAGCTTAGAGGGATTAATCGGTAATGAGCAGTTCTTC. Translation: CASSLEGLIGNEQFF.

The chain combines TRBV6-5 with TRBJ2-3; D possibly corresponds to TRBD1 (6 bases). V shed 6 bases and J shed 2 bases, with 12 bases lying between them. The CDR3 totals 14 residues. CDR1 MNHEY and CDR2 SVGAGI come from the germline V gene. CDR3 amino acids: CASRPGHHTDTQYF. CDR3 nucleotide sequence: TGTGCCAGCAGACCGGGACACCACACAGATACGCAGTATTTT.

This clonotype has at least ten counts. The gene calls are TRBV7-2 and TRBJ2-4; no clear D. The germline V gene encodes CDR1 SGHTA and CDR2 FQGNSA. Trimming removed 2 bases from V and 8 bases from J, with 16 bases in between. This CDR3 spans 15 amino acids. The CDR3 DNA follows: TGTGCCAGCAGCTTAACGACACCTCGTACGGACATTCAGTACTTC. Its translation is CASSLTTPRTDIQYF.

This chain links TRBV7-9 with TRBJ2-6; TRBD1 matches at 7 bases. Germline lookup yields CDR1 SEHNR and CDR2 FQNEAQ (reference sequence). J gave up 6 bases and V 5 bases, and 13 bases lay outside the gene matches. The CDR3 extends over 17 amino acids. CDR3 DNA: TGTGCCAGCAGCCCGCGACAGGGCTTCCAGGAGGCCAACGTCCTGACTTTC. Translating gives CASSPRQGFQEANVLTF.

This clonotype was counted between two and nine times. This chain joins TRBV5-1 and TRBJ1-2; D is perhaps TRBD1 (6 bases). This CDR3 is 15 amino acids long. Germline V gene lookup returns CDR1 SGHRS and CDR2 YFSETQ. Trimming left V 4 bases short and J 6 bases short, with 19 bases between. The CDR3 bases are TGCGCCAGCAGCCCGGGAGGGGGAAAGGAGAATGGCTACACCTTC. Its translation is CASSPGGGKENGYTF.

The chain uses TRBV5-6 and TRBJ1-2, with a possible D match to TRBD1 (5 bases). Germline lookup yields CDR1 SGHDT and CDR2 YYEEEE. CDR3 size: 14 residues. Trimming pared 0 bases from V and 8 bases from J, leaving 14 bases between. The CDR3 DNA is TGTGCCAGCAGCTTGGACGGGGCCCCTTGGGGCTACACCTTC. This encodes CASSLDGAPWGYTF.

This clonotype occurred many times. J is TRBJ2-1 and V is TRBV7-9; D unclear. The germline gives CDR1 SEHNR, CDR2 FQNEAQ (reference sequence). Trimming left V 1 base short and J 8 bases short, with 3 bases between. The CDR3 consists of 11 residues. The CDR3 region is CASSLGHEQFF. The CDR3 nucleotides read TGTGCCAGCAGCTTAGGACATGAGCAGTTCTTC.